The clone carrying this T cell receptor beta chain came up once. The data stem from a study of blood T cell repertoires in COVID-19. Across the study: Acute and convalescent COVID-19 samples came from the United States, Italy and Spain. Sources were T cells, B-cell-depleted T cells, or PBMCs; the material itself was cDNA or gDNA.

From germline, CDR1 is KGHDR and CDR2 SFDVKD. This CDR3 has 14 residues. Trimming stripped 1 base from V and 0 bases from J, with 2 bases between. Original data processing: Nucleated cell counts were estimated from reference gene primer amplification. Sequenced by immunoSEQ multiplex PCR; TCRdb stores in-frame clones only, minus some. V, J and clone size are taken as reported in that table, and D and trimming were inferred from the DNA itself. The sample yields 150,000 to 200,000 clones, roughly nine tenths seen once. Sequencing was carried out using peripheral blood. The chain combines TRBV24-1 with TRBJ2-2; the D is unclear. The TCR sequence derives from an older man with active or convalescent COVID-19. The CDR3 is CATSDFTNTGELFF. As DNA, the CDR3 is TGTGCCACCAGTGATTTCACGAACACCGGGGAGCTGTTTTTT.